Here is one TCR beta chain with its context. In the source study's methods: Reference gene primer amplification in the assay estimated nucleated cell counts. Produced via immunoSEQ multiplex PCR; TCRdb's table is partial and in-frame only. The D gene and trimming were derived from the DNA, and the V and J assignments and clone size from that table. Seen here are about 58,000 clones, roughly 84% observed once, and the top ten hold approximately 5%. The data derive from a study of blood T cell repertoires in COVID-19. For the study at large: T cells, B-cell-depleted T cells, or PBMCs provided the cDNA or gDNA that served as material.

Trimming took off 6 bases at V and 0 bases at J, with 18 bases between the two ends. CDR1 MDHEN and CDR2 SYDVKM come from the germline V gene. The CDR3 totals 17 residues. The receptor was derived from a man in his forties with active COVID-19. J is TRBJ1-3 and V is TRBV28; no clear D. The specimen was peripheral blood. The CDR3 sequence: CASSGDLRTYSGNTIYF. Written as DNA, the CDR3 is TGTGCCAGCAGCGGAGACTTGCGGACTTACTCTGGAAACACCATATATTTT.